This TCR beta chain was captured in a study of T cells after yellow fever vaccination. Conversion of TCR transcripts into cDNA relied on 5'RACE template switching, which added a universal primer site and UMIs. Each CDR3 protein gets one entry after TCRdb re-called the 5' RACE reads with MiXCR. The table records approximately 300,000 distinct CDR3 sequences, about 9.5% of them present only once. Per the germline V gene, CDR1 is LNHDA and CDR2 is SQIVND (reference sequence). The CDR3 spans 12 residues. V lost 7 bases and J 7 bases, leaving 10 bases between the germline ends. General study findings and limits: Re-detected after boosting: most primary clones, approximately 97% of CD4 and over 80% of CD8. Researchers report a weaker secondary response that nonetheless peaked faster, day 5 versus 15. Any FACS-sorted repertoire could hold abundant clonotypes that contaminate it from the bulk population.

This clonotype has a handful of counts. Its antigen is as yet unknown. The starting material was PBMCs, obtained on the day of the first yellow fever vaccination. The chain recombines TRBV19 with TRBJ2-2; D gene ambiguous. This receptor was obtained from a man aged 18 to 35 who received the YFV17D yellow fever vaccine. The CDR3 nucleotides read TGTGCCAGTAAGGCGTCTTTCGGGGAGCTGTTTTTT. Translated, it gives CASKASFGELFF.